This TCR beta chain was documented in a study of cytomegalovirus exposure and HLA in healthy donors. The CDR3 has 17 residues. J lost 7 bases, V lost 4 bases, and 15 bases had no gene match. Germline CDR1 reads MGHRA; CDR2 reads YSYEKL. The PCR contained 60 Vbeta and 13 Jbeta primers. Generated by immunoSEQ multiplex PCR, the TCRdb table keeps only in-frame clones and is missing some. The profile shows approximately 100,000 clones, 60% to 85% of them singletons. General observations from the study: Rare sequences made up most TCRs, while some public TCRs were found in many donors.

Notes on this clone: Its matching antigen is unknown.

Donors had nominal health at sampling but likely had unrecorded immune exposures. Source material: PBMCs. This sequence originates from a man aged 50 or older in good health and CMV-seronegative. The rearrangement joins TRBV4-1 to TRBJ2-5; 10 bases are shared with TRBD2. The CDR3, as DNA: TGCGCCAGCAGCCCAGGAAAGAATTTAGCGGGAGGCCCGACCCAGTACTTC. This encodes CASSPGKNLAGGPTQYF.